The source of this T cell receptor beta chain is a study of T cell responses to AZD1222 COVID-19 vaccine (dated by TCRdb to the early 2020s). A note on the overall study: AZD1222 recipients given second doses at about 4 weeks or at about 12 weeks were pooled, since spike-specific TCR depth and breadth were not found to differ between the two schedules. A total of just over 230 trial participants underwent TCR sequencing, of whom some 200 had received two doses of AZD1222 and about 25 had received two doses of the MenACWY control vaccine. Trial participants were enrolled by age into 18-55, 56-69 and 70-plus year subgroups, with approximately 150, 28 and 58 TCR-sequenced participants respectively. Paper-wide results and their limitations: The 56-69-year group was small, and its depth increase did not reach significance, likely because of low power. After two AZD1222 doses, spike-specific TCR breadth and depth were significantly higher than at day 0 and than in MenACWY recipients. CD4 TCRs associated with the vaccine covered the entire spike protein, and the dominant responses were in regions 160-218 and 743-854. Reportedly, almost half of the unique spike-specific TCRs recognized epitopes lying outside the regions that are mutated in the B.1.351 and B.1.1.7 variants. Only five or six AZD1222 recipients were SARS-CoV-2 seropositive at baseline, limiting conclusions about previously exposed vaccinees. Participants were mostly white British and included more females than males, and it was suggested by the authors that clonal diversity may have been underestimated. No day 14 peak-response samples were available, so repertoires were characterized only after the peak T cell response.

The CDR3 regions of human TCRbeta chains were analyzed by immunosequencing. In the paper's pipeline: Repertoire TCRs were checked for matches against a reference library of SARS-CoV-2-specific TCRs that had been generated using the MIRA antigen-specificity platform. Breadth was defined as the fraction of unique TCRs that were SARS-CoV-2-associated. Depth was defined as the fraction of total T cells that were SARS-CoV-2-associated. Using the MIRA data, every spike-specific TCR was mapped to the spike region that the TCR reacted to and assigned to either a CD4 or a CD8 class. Log10-transformed breadth and depth values were compared by one-way ANOVA with Sidak's multiple comparisons tests. Sourced from immuneACCESS, this table was stored by TCRdb with only in-frame sequences that have V and J called. A share of the clones is absent; for the studies checked, an unresolved V gene accounts for under half, and the remainder has no known explanation. That table is the source of V, J and clone size, and D and trimming were worked out from the DNA. A total of approximately 180,000 clones appear in this sample, around 87% of them only once. The ten top clones hold 2.6% of the sample.

Taken with the paper, the label for time point translates to: baseline before first vaccination. Vaccinee samples were obtained from the UK trials COV001 and COV002, which included a single-blind randomized controlled phase 2/3 trial of AZD1222 (ChAdOx1 nCoV-19) in healthy adults. For TCRbeta chain sequencing, PBMC samples were collected from trial participants at day 0 and at day 28 after the second dose. Taken from cysteine to phenylalanine, the CDR3 has 15 residues. Only the CDR3 DNA is retained, 45 bases long and in frame from the first base. The germline V gene (reference sequence) yields SGHNT for CDR1 and YYREEE for CDR2. The germline ends are 15 bases apart after V is trimmed by 4 bases and J by 2 bases. This clone was recorded only once. Its target antigen remains unknown. The record has no base qualities; no much larger clone is one base away.

The sequencing here drew on peripheral blood, taken on day 0 of AZD1222 vaccination. The sequence derives from an adult in good health. The rearranged segments are TRBV5-4 and TRBJ1-2; the D gene identity is not certain. The CDR3 sequence is CASSPDLTVNYGYTF. The nucleotide sequence is TGTGCCAGCAGCCCCGACCTGACGGTAAACTATGGCTACACCTTC.